One and the same sample provided the 27 T cell receptor beta chains below, sequenced in a study of shared clonotypes between healthy human individuals (dated by TCRdb to 2020 to 2022). Libraries were built with the immunoSEQ multiplex PCR assay. TCRdb stores this immuneACCESS table with in-frame sequences only. Part of the clones is absent; in the studies checked, under half of the shortfall reflects unresolved V genes, and no reason is known for the rest. This sample is represented by roughly 2.6 million clones; around nine tenths of them were singletons. Clones ranked in the top ten supply around 0.14% of the sample. The sequenced material came from naive CD4+ T cells sorted from blood. The cell subset or site label on this specimen signifies: CD45RA+ positively selected. These receptors all stem from a man aged 18 to 35 in good health.

This chain's CDR3 is CASSPSGGARSFQYF. CDR3 sequence (DNA): TGTGCCAGCTCGCCGAGCGGGGGGGCACGGTCTTTCCAGTATTTT. This chain connects TRBV18 to TRBJ2-3, with 10 bases lining up with TRBD2. This CDR3 region has 15 residues. Looked up from germline, CDR1 is KGHSH and CDR2 is LQKENI. Trimming removed 6 bases from V and 12 bases from J; junction bases left unmatched: 15.

Comments on this clone: Within the sample, other DNA sequences also encode this same CDR3. The chain's CDR3 is CASSLDPNQPQHF. Here the CDR3 DNA reads TGTGCCAGCAGCTTGGACCCGAATCAGCCCCAGCATTTT. The chain recombines TRBV5-4 with TRBJ1-5; the D is unclear. Germline V gene data show CDR1 as SGHNT and CDR2 as YYREEE (reference sequence). This CDR3 region has 13 residues. V shed 0 bases and J shed 4 bases, with 5 bases lying between them.

The V and J genes are TRBV7-6 and TRBJ2-5, with D possibly TRBD2 on 5 matching bases. The length of the CDR3 is 15 residues. Deletions cut 2 bases from V and 8 bases from J, with 18 bases between. Germline loops: CDR1 SGHVS, CDR2 FNYEAQ. The CDR3, as DNA: TGTGCCAGCAGCTTAAATTCCCTTAACGGGATCACCCAGTACTTC. Translation: CASSLNSLNGITQYF.

This chain uses TRBV7-2 with TRBJ2-7; D is undetermined. The CDR3 totals 15 residues. Trimming left V 6 bases short and J 1 base short, with 16 bases between. The germline gives CDR1 SGHTA, CDR2 FQGNSA. CDR3 in DNA: TGTGCCAGCAGACCGACCCCAGTCGGGTCCTACGAGCAGTACTTC. This gives the protein CASRPTPVGSYEQYF.

For this clone: The identical CDR3 is also encoded by other nucleotide sequences in the sample. The DNA of the CDR3 is TGTGCCAGCAGTGCTCGACTAGCGGGTTCCTACGAGCAGTACTTC. This codes for CASSARLAGSYEQYF. This chain joins TRBV6-1 and TRBJ2-7, with 10 bases matching TRBD2. Germline V CDR1 and CDR2: MNHNS, SASEGT. V lost 4 bases and J lost 1; bases outside the gene matches: 4. This CDR3 is 15 amino acids long.

V gene TRBV6-6 combines with J gene TRBJ2-2; no clear D. Looked up from germline, CDR1 is MNHNY and CDR2 is SVGAGI (reference sequence). V gave up 6 bases and J gave up 0 bases, with 8 bases separating them. This CDR3 spans 14 amino acids. The CDR3 sequence: CASRDGTNTGELFF. In nucleotides, the CDR3 is TGTGCCAGCAGGGACGGAACGAACACCGGGGAGCTGTTTTTT.

The rearrangement links TRBV4-1 to TRBJ2-2; 7 bases line up with TRBD1. V was pared by 1 base and J by 4 bases, with 6 bases of the junction left unmatched. The V gene's germline CDR1 is MGHRA and CDR2 YSYEKL. The length of the CDR3 is 16 residues. CDR3 in DNA: TGCGCCAGCAGCCAAGGCCGGGCAGGGGGCACCGGGGAGCTGTTTTTT. Translating gives CASSQGRAGGTGELFF.

The chain carries TRBV7-2 and TRBJ2-7, with D perhaps being TRBD1 or TRBD2 (5 bases each). From germline, CDR1 is SGHTA and CDR2 FQGNSA. The CDR3 has 18 amino acids. Trimming left V 1 base short and J 3 bases short, with 22 bases between. CDR3 region: CASSLVGAGRGGSYEQYF. The CDR3 bases are TGTGCCAGCAGCTTAGTTGGGGCAGGGAGAGGTGGTAGCTACGAGCAGTACTTC.

This rearrangement joins TRBV7-9 to TRBJ1-6, with D possibly matching TRBD1 (6 bases). CDR1 SEHNR and CDR2 FQNEAQ come from the germline V gene (reference sequence). CDR3 length: 15 residues. V gave up 1 base and J gave up 5 bases, with 9 bases separating them. This CDR3 reads CASSLVTGNNSPLHF. CDR3 sequence (DNA): TGTGCCAGCAGCTTAGTCACAGGGAATAATTCACCCCTCCACTTT.

V usage is TRBV6-1 and J usage is TRBJ2-5, with a weak D call TRBD2 (6 bases). The CDR3 has 14 residues. The germline V and J ends were trimmed by 1 base and 5 bases, with 11 bases remaining between them. Germline CDR1 MNHNS, CDR2 SASEGT. CDR3 sequence: CASSEGRERETQYF. For the CDR3, the DNA is TGTGCCAGCAGTGAAGGCCGGGAGAGGGAGACCCAGTACTTC.

This chain joins TRBV4-1 and TRBJ1-2, with 9 bases fitting TRBD1. The length of the CDR3 is 13 residues. The germline V gene encodes CDR1 MGHRA and CDR2 YSYEKL. With 6 bases clipped from V and 7 bases from J, the junction kept 6 bases outside the gene matches. CDR3: CASRNRGQSGYTF. In DNA, the CDR3 is TGCGCCAGCAGAAACAGGGGGCAGAGTGGCTACACCTTC.

This chain joins TRBV18 and TRBJ2-7; D is undetermined. Trimming left V 0 bases short and J 3 bases short, with 9 bases between. Germline values: CDR1 KGHSH, CDR2 LQKENI. This CDR3 comprises 14 residues. The CDR3 spells CASSPPRNDYEQYF. The DNA for the CDR3 is TGTGCCAGCTCACCACCGAGGAACGACTACGAGCAGTACTTC.

This chain joins TRBV6-1 and TRBJ1-5, with D unresolved. CDR1 is MNHNS and CDR2 is SASEGT in the germline V gene. The CDR3 is 14 residues long. Trimming took off 5 bases at V and 2 bases at J, with 10 bases between the two ends. The CDR3 is CASSFDEGNQPQHF. The DNA for the CDR3 is TGTGCCAGCAGTTTCGACGAGGGCAATCAGCCCCAGCATTTT.

DNA for the CDR3: TGTGCCAGCAGCAAAGGTGAATTTGGGGGGGGATTATATGGCTACACCTTC. Amino acids: CASSKGEFGGGLYGYTF. The chain is built from TRBV21-1 and TRBJ1-2. TRBV21-1 is a pseudogene locus. The CDR3 sequence is 17 residues long.

The V and J genes are TRBV11-2 and TRBJ2-3, with D unclear. CDR1 and CDR2 from the germline V gene are SGHAT and FQNNGV. The CDR3 contains 13 residues. Trimming removed 2 bases at V and 7 bases at J, with 10 bases between. DNA of the CDR3: TGTGCCAGCAGCTTATCGACCCTCAATACGCAGTATTTT. Protein: CASSLSTLNTQYF.

On this clone itself: Other DNA sequences in this specimen translate into the identical CDR3. The genes are TRBV9 and TRBJ2-7; D is undetermined. The CDR3 is made up of 14 amino acids. In germline, CDR1 is SGDLS, CDR2 YYNGEE. Trimming removed 0 bases from V and 0 bases from J, with 7 bases in between. The CDR3 loop reads CASSVGLSSYEQYF. The DNA of the CDR3 is TGTGCCAGCAGCGTAGGTCTTAGCTCCTACGAGCAGTACTTC.

CDR3 amino acids: CASSLSPTMNTGELFF. The CDR3 coding sequence is TGCGCCAGCAGCTTAAGTCCCACCATGAACACCGGGGAGCTGTTTTTT. The chain has TRBV5-1 and TRBJ2-2, with D hard to call. V lost 2 bases and J lost 1, with 12 bases in between. CDR1 and CDR2 from the germline V gene are SGHRS and YFSETQ. The CDR3 loop spans 16 amino acids.

The chain has TRBV25-1 and TRBJ1-4; 8 positions match TRBD1. V lost 4 bases to trimming and J lost 8 bases; unmatched junction nucleotides: 9. Looked up from germline, CDR1 is MGHDK and CDR2 is SYGVNS. The CDR3 is 15 residues long. CDR3 amino acids: CASSARTGRGEKLFF. The CDR3 DNA follows: TGTGCCAGCAGTGCCCGGACAGGGAGGGGCGAAAAACTGTTTTTT.

This clone has more than one count but fewer than ten. The V gene is TRBV7-3, the J gene TRBJ2-1, with D unclear. Per germline, CDR1 SGHTA and CDR2 FQGTGA. The ends were cut back, 4 bases at V and 8 bases at J, with 9 bases in the middle. This CDR3 spans 12 amino acids. CDR3 sequence: CASSSGGDEQFF. CDR3 sequence (DNA): TGTGCCAGCAGCTCCGGTGGGGATGAGCAGTTCTTC.

With regard to this clone: Additional DNA sequences in this sample encode the identical CDR3. The chain uses TRBV9 and TRBJ2-5; 14 bases fit TRBD2. The germline gives CDR1 SGDLS, CDR2 YYNGEE. V lost 2 bases and J lost 2; bases outside the gene matches: 2. The CDR3 extends over 16 amino acids. The CDR3 here is CASSVGTSGGQETQYF. The CDR3 DNA sequence: TGTGCCAGCAGCGTCGGGACTAGCGGGGGACAAGAGACCCAGTACTTC. Based on the CDR3 plus reference TRBV9 and TRBJ2-5, the full variable domain is DSGVTQTPKHLITATGQRVTLRCSPRSGDLSVYWYQQSLDQGLQFLIQYYNGEERAKGNILERFSAQQFPDLHSELNLSSLELGDSALYFCASSVGTSGGQETQYFGPGTRLLVL.

Remarks on this clone: The sample holds other DNA sequences that translate to the same CDR3. The rearrangement links TRBV9 to TRBJ2-5; D is possibly TRBD1 (5 bases). The CDR3 consists of 14 residues. The germline V gene has CDR1 SGDLS and CDR2 YYNGEE. V dropped 1 base and J dropped 1 base, with 8 bases sitting between them. The CDR3 DNA reads as TGTGCCAGCAGCGTAAGGGGCGGCCAAGAGACCCAGTACTTC. Its protein is CASSVRGGQETQYF.

This clone was recorded once. V and J are TRBV2 and TRBJ2-5; D unclear. Germline V CDR1 and CDR2: SNHLY, FYNNEI. This CDR3 spans 14 amino acids. Trimming shortened V by 6 bases and J by 2 bases, and 13 bases separated the two germline ends. The CDR3 bases are TGTGCCAGCAGGGCCCCGGGTGGGCAAGAGACCCAGTACTTC. The encoded protein is CASRAPGGQETQYF.

The chain has TRBV6-5 and TRBJ1-3; unclear D gene. The CDR3 contains 13 residues. Trimming took off 4 bases at V and 2 bases at J, with 6 bases between the two ends. CDR1 MNHEY and CDR2 SVGAGI come from the germline V gene. CDR3: CASSSTTGNTIYF. The DNA for the CDR3 is TGTGCCAGCAGTTCGACAACTGGAAACACCATATATTTT.

The chain links TRBV30 to TRBJ1-6; 7 nucleotides align to TRBD1. There are 16 residues in the CDR3. The V gene end was trimmed by 1 base and the J gene end by 5 bases; junction bases not matched to a gene: 8. The germline V gene has CDR1 GTSNPN and CDR2 SVGIG (reference sequence). The CDR3 bases are TGTGCCTGGAGTGAACCCCGACAGGGTCATAATTCACCCCTCCACTTT. Its translation is CAWSEPRQGHNSPLHF.

Turning to this clone: This sample also contains other DNA sequences that code for the same CDR3. V usage is TRBV27 and J usage is TRBJ1-3; no clear D gene. The CDR3 spans 15 residues. Trimming left V 2 bases short and J 0 bases short, with 8 bases between. CDR1 MNHEY and CDR2 SMNVEV come from the germline V gene (reference sequence). CDR3 residues: CASSLEGNSGNTIYF. For the CDR3, the DNA is TGTGCCAGCAGTTTAGAAGGGAACTCTGGAAACACCATATATTTT.

This chain links TRBV10-3 with TRBJ1-3; TRBD1 matches at 7 bases. The CDR3 is made up of 14 amino acids. Germline CDR1 and CDR2: ENHRY and SYGVKD. V gave up 7 bases and J gave up 4 bases; unmatched junction bases: 7. CDR3 amino acids: CAINSEGAGNTIYF. The CDR3 coding sequence is TGTGCCATCAACTCCGAGGGGGCGGGAAACACCATATATTTT.

The rearrangement uses TRBV5-1 and TRBJ2-7, with TRBD2 identical over 10 bases. Germline V gene data show CDR1 as SGHRS and CDR2 as YFSETQ. Unmatched junction bases numbered 13, after V lost 4 bases and J lost 3 bases. CDR3 size: 17 residues. CDR3 residues: CASSQTSSGSAYYEQYF. For the CDR3, the DNA is TGCGCCAGCAGCCAAACTTCTAGCGGGAGTGCCTACTACGAGCAGTACTTC.